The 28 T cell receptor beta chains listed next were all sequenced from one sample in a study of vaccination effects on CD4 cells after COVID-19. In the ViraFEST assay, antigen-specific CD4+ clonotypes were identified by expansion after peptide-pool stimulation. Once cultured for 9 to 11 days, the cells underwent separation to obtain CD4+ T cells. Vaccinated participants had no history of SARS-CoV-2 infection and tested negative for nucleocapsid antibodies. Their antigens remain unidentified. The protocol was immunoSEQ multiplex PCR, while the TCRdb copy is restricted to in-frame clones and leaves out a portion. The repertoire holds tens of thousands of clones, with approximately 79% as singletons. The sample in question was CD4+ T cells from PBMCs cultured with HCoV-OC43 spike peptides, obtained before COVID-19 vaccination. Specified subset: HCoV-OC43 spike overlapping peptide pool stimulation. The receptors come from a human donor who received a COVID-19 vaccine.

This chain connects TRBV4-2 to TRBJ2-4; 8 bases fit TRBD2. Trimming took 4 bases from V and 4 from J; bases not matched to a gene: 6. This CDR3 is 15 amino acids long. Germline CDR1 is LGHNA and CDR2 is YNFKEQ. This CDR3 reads CASSRGLADKNIQYF. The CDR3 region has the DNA TGTGCCAGCAGCCGAGGACTAGCAGATAAAAACATTCAGTACTTC.

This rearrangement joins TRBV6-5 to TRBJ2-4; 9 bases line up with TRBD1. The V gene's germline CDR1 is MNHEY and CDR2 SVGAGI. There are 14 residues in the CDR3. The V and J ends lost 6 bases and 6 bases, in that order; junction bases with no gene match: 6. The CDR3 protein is CASRLTGGLNIQYF. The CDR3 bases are TGTGCCAGCAGACTGACAGGGGGACTAAACATTCAGTACTTC.

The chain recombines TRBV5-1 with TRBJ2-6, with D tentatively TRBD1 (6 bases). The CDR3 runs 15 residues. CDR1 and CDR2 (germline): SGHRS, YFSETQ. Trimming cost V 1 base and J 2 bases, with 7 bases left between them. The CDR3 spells CASSLSGAGANVLTF. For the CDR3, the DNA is TGCGCCAGCAGCTTGTCAGGGGCTGGGGCCAACGTCCTGACTTTC. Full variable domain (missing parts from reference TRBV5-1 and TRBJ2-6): KAGVTQTPRYLIKTRGQQVTLSCSPISGHRSVSWYQQTPGQGLQFLFEYFSETQRNKGNFPGRFSGRQFSNSRSEMNVSTLELGDSALYLCASSLSGAGANVLTFGAGSRLTVL.

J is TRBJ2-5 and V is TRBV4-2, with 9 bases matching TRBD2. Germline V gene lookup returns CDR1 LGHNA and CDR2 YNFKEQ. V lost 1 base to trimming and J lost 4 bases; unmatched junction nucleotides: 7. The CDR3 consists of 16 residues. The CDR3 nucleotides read TGTGCCAGCAGCCAAGGGGGCGGGGGGGCTCGAGAGACCCAGTACTTC. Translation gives CASSQGGGGARETQYF.

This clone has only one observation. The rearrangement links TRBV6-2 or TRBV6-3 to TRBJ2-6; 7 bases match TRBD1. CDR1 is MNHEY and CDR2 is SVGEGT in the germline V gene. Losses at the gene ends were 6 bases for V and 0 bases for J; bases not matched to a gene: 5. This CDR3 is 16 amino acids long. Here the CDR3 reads CASSDRDLSGANVLTF. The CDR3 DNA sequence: TGTGCCAGCAGCGACAGGGACCTCTCTGGGGCCAACGTCCTGACTTTC.

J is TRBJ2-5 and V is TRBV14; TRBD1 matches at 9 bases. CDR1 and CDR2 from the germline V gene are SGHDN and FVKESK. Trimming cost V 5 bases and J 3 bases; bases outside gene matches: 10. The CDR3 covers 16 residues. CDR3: CASSFRPGQGKETQYF. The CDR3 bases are TGTGCCAGCAGCTTTCGACCGGGACAGGGTAAAGAGACCCAGTACTTC.

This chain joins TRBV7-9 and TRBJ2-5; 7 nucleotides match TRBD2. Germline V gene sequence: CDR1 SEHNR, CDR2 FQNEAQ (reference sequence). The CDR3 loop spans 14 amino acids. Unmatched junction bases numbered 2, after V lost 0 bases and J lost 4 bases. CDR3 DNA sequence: TGTGCCAGCAGCTTAGCGGGGGGGGGAGAGACCCAGTACTTC. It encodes CASSLAGGGETQYF.

The CDR3 DNA sequence: TGTGCCAGCAGTTCCTTGGACAGGGGGGATCAGCCCCAGCATTTT. As protein: CASSSLDRGDQPQHF. V gene TRBV25-1 combines with J gene TRBJ1-5; 10 positions match TRBD1. The V gene end was trimmed by 5 bases and the J gene end by 5 bases; junction bases not matched to a gene: 6. Germline CDR1 reads MGHDK; CDR2 reads SYGVNS. This CDR3 comprises 15 residues.

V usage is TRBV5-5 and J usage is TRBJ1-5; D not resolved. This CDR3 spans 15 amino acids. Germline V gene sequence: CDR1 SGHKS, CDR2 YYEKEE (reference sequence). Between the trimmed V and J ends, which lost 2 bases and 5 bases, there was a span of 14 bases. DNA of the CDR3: TGTGCCAGCAGCTTCGACACCGGCACTTATCAGCCCCAGCATTTT. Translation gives CASSFDTGTYQPQHF.

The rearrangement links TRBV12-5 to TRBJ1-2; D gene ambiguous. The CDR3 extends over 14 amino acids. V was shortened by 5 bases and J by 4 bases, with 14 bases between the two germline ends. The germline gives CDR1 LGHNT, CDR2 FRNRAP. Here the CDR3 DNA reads TGTGCTAGTGGTGTTCCCCCCGGACCCTATGGCTACACCTTC. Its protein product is CASGVPPGPYGYTF.

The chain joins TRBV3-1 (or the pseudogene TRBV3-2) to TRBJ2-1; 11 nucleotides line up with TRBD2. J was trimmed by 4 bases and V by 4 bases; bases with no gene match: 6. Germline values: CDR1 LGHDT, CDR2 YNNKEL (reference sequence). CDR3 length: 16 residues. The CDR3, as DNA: TGTGCCAGCAGCCCATCTAGCGGGGGGAAGTACAATGAGCAGTTCTTC. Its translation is CASSPSSGGKYNEQFF.

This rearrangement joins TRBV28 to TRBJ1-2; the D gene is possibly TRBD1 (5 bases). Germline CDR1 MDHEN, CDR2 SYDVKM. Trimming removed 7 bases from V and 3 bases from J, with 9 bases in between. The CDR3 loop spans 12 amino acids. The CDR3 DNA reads TGTGCCAGCAAAGAAGGGGACTATGGCTACACCTTC. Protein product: CASKEGDYGYTF.

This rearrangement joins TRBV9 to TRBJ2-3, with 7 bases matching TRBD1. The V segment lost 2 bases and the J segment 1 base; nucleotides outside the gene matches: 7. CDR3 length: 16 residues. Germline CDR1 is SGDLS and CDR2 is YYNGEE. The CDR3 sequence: CASSVLQGFRTDTQYF. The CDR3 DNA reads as TGTGCCAGCAGCGTCTTACAGGGGTTTCGCACAGATACGCAGTATTTT.

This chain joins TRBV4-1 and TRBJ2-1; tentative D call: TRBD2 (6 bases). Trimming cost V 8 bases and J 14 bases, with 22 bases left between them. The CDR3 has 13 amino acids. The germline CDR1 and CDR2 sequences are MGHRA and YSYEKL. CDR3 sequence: CASAKTEGSKEFF. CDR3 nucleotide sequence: TGCGCCAGCGCAAAAACGGAGGGGTCAAAGGAGTTCTTC.

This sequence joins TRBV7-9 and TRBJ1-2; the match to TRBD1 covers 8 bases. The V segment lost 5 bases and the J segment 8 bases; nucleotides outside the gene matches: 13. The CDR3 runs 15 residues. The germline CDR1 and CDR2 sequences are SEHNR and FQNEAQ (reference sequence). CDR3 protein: CASSPRRGLADGYTF. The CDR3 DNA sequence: TGTGCCAGCAGCCCCCGCAGGGGGCTGGCAGACGGCTACACCTTC.

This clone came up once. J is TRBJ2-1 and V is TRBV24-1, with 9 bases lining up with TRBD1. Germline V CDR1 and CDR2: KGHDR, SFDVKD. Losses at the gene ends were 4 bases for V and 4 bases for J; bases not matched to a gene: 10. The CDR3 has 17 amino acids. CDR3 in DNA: TGTGCCACCAGTGACCATAGACAGGGGGGCAATTACAATGAGCAGTTCTTC. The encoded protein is CATSDHRQGGNYNEQFF.

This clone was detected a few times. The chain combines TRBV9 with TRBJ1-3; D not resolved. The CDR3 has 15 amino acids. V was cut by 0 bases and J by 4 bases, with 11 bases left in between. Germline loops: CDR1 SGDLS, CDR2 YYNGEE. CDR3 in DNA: TGTGCCAGCAGCGTAGTTTTCGGAGCGGGAAACACCATATATTTT. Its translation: CASSVVFGAGNTIYF.

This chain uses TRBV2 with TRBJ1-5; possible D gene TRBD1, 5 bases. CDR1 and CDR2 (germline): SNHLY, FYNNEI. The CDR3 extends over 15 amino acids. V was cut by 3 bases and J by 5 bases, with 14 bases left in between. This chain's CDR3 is CASSDLQGSYQPQHF. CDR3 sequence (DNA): TGTGCCAGCAGTGATCTCCAGGGTAGTTATCAGCCCCAGCATTTT. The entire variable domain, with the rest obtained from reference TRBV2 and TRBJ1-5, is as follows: EPEVTQTPSHQVTQMGQEVILRCVPISNHLYFYWYRQILGQKVEFLVSFYNNEISEKSEIFDDQFSVERPDGSNFTLKIRSTKLEDSAMYFCASSDLQGSYQPQHFGDGTRLSIL.

CDR3 DNA: TGTGCCAGCGCCGGGATTACAGGGGGCGAGCAGTACGTC. Residues: CASAGITGGEQYV. The chain links TRBV2 to TRBJ2-7; 8 nucleotides align to TRBD1. V gave up 8 bases and J gave up 6 bases; unmatched junction bases: 9. The CDR3 loop spans 13 amino acids. Germline values: CDR1 SNHLY, CDR2 FYNNEI.

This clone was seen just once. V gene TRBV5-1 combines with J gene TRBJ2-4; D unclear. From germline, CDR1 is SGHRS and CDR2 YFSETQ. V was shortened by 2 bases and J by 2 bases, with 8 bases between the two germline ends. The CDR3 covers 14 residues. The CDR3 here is CASSFDTTKNIQYF. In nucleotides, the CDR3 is TGCGCCAGCAGCTTTGACACTACCAAAAACATTCAGTACTTC.

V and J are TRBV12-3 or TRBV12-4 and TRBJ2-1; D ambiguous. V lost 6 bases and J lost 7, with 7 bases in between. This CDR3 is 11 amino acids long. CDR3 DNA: TGTGCCAGCAGCCTACTTAATGAGCAGTTCTTC. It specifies CASSLLNEQFF.

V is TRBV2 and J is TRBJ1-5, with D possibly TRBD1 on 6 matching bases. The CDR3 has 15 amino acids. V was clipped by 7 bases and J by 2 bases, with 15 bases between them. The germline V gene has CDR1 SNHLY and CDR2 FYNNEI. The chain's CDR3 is CASNRDTLGNQPQHF. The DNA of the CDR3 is TGTGCCAGCAATAGGGACACCCTTGGCAATCAGCCCCAGCATTTT. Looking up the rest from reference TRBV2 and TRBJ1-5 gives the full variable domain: EPEVTQTPSHQVTQMGQEVILRCVPISNHLYFYWYRQILGQKVEFLVSFYNNEISEKSEIFDDQFSVERPDGSNFTLKIRSTKLEDSAMYFCASNRDTLGNQPQHFGDGTRLSIL.

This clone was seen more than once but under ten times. CDR3 amino acids: CASGTVYQETQYF. The CDR3 DNA reads as TGTGCCAGCGGGACAGTCTACCAAGAGACCCAGTACTTC. The gene calls are TRBV2 and TRBJ2-5, with 7 bases aligning to TRBD1. The germline V gene has CDR1 SNHLY and CDR2 FYNNEI. Trimming removed 8 bases from V and 0 bases from J; junction bases left unmatched: 3. The CDR3 has 13 amino acids.

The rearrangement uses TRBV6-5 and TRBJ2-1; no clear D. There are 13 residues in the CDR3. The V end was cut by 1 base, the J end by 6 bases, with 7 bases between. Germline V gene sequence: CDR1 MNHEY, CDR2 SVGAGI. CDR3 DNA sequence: TGTGCCAGCAGTTACTTACTAACCAATGAGCAGTTCTTC. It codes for CASSYLLTNEQFF.

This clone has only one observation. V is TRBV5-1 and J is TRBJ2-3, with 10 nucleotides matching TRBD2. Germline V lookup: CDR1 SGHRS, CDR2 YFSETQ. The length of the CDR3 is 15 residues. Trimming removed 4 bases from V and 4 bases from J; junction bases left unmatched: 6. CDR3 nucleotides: TGCGCCAGCAGCGCTAGCGGGGGCTCGGCAGATACGCAGTATTTT. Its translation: CASSASGGSADTQYF.

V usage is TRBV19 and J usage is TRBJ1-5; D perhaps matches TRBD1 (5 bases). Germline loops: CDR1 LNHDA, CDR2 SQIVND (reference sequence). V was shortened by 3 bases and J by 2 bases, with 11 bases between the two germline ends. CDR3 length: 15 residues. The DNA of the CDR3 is TGTGCCAGTAGTATGGGGGGGTTCGGCAATCAGCCCCAGCATTTT. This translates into CASSMGGFGNQPQHF.

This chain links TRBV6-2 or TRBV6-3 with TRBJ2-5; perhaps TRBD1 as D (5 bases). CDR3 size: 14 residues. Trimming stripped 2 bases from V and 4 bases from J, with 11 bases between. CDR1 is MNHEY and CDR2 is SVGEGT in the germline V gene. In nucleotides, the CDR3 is TGTGCCAGCAGTTACGTTTTTAGGGGAGAGACCCAGTACTTC. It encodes CASSYVFRGETQYF.

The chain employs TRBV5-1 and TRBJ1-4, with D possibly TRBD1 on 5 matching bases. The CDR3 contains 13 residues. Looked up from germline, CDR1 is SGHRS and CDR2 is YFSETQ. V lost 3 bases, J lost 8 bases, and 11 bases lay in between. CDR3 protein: CASSSPGREKLFF. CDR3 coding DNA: TGCGCCAGCAGCTCGCCGGGGCGCGAAAAACTGTTTTTT.